The entry that follows covers one T cell receptor beta chain sequence. Sequenced by immunoSEQ multiplex PCR; TCRdb stores in-frame clones only, minus some. Of about 300,000 clones listed, approximately 90% are singletons. This record belongs to a study of blood T cell repertoires in COVID-19. Whole-study context: Acute-phase and convalescent COVID-19 samples originated in the United States, Italy and Spain. T cells, B-cell-depleted T cells, or PBMCs supplied cDNA or gDNA.

Trimming removed 6 bases at V and 8 bases at J, with 16 bases between. The CDR3 is 12 amino acids. Germline CDR1 is SQVTM and CDR2 is ANQGSEA. Study members were between about 18 and 95 years old and lived in 20 to 30 US regions. The J gene is TRBJ1-2, the V gene TRBV29-1; unclear D gene. The clonotype originates from a man aged 25-45 years who had recovered from COVID-19. Sequenced input: PBMCs or T cells enriched from blood (not recorded which). The CDR3 spells CSVAGILSGYTF. The CDR3 DNA follows: TGCAGCGTGGCCGGGATACTTTCAGGCTACACCTTC.